The T cell receptor beta chain described here comes from a study of cytomegalovirus exposure and HLA in healthy donors. About the study: Earlier, roughly 180 million T cells were analyzed, and some 120 million unique TCR beta sequences were found among them.

In regard to this clone: No antigen is known for it.

Trimming cost V 3 bases and J 4 bases, with 16 bases left between them. The CDR3 totals 15 residues. In germline, CDR1 is SGHAT, CDR2 FQNNGV. The primer mix had 60 Vbeta and 13 Jbeta primers. The repertoire was sequenced with immunoSEQ multiplex PCR; TCRdb's copy has only in-frame clones and lacks some. The data show about 140,000 clones, 82% seen once. Findings and caveats of the study: 164 TCR beta chains were listed as cytomegalovirus-associated. Reportedly, diagnosis of cytomegalovirus status by the classifier showed high specificity and sensitivity.

Sequenced sample: PBMCs. This TCR came from a man younger than 35 in good health and CMV-seropositive. This sequence joins TRBV11-2 and TRBJ2-7; D possibly corresponds to TRBD2 (5 bases). CDR3: CASSLVISGSYEQYF. The DNA of the CDR3 is TGTGCCAGCAGCTTGGTAATTTCGGGGTCTTACGAGCAGTACTTC.